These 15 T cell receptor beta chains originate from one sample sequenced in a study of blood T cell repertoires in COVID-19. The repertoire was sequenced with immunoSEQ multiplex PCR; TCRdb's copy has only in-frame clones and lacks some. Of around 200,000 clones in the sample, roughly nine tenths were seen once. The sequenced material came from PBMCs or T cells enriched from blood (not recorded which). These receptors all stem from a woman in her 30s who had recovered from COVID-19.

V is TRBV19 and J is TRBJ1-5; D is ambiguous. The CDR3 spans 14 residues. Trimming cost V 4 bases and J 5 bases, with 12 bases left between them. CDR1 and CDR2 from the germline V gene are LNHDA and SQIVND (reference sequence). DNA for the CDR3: TGTGCCAGTAGTAAAACAGCAGCGGATCAGCCCCAGCATTTT. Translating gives CASSKTAADQPQHF.

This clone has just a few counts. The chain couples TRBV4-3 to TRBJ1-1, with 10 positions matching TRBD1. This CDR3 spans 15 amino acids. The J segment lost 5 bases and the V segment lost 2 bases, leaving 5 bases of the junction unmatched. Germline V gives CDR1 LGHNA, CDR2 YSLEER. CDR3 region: CASSQMDRGGTEAFF. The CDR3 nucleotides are TGCGCCAGCAGCCAAATGGACAGGGGGGGAACTGAAGCTTTCTTT.

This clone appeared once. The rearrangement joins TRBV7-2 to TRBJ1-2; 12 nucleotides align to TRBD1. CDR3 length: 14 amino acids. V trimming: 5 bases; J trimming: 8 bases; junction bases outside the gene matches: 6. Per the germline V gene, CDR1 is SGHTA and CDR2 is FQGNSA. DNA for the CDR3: TGTGCCAGCAGCCCGGGGGACAGGGGGCACGGCTACACCTTC. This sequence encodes CASSPGDRGHGYTF.

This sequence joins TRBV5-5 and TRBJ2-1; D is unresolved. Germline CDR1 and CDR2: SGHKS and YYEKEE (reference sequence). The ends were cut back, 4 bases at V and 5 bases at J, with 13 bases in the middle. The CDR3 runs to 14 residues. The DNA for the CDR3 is TGTGCCAGCAGCCCTCCAGGCTCACACAATGAGCAGTTCTTC. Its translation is CASSPPGSHNEQFF.

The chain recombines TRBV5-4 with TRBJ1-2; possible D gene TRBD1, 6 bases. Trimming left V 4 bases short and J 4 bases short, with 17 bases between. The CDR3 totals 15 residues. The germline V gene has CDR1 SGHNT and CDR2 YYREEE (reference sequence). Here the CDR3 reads CASSPQGEQLYGYTF. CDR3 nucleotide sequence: TGTGCCAGCAGCCCACAGGGCGAACAACTCTATGGCTACACCTTC.

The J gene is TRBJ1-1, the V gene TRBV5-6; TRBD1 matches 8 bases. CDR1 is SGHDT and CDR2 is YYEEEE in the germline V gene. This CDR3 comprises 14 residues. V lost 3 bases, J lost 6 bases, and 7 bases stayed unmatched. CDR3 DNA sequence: TGTGCCAGCAGCTCCGGACAGGGAAGGGCTGAAGCTTTCTTT. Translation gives CASSSGQGRAEAFF.

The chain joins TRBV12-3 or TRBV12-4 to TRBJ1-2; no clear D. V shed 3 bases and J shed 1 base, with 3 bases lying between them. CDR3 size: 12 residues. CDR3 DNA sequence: TGTGCCAGCAGTTTGAGTAACTATGGCTACACCTTC. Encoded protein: CASSLSNYGYTF.

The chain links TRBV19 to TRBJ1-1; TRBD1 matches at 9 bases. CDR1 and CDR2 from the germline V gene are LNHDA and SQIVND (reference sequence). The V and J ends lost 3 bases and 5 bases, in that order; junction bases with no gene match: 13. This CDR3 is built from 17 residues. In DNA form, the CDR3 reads TGTGCCAGTAGTATTTTCATGGGACAGGGCGTCGGAACTGAAGCTTTCTTT. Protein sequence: CASSIFMGQGVGTEAFF.

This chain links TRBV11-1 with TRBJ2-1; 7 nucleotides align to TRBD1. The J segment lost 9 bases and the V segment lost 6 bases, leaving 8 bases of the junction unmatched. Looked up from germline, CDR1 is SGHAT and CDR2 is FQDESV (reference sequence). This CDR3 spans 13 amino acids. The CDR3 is CASRRQGVPEQFF. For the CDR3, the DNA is TGTGCCAGCAGAAGACAGGGAGTACCTGAGCAGTTCTTC.

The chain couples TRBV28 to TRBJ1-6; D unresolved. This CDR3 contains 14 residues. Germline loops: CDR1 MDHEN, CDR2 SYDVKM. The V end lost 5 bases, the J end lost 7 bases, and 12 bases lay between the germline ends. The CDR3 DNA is TGTGCCAGCAGTCCCGGGAGTCTAAATTCACCCCTCCACTTT. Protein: CASSPGSLNSPLHF.

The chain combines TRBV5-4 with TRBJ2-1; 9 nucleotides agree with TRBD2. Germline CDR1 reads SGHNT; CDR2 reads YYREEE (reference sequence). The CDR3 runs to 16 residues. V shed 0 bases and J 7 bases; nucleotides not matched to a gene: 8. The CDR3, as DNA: TGTGCCAGCAGCTTGGCCGGGACTAGCAGGTTAAATGAGCAGTTCTTC. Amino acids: CASSLAGTSRLNEQFF.

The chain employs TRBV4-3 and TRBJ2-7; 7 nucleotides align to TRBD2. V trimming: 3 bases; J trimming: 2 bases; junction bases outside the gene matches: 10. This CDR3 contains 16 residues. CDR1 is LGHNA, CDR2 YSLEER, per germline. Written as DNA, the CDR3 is TGCGCCAGCAGCCAGGACCGGGACTACCTGCCCTACGAGCAGTACTTC. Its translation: CASSQDRDYLPYEQYF.

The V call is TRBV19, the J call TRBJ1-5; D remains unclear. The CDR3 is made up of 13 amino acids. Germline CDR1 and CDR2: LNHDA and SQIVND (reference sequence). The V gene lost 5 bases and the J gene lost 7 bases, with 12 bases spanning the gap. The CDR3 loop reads CASSLTFGQPQHF. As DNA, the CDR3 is TGTGCCAGTAGTCTTACCTTCGGGCAGCCCCAGCATTTT.

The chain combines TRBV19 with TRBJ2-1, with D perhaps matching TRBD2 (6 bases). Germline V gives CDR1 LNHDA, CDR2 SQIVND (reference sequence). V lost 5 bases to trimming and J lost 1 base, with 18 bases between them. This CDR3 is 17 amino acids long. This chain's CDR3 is CASSVLARLPSYNEQFF. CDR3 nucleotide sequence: TGTGCCAGTAGTGTCCTAGCGCGTCTTCCTTCCTACAATGAGCAGTTCTTC.

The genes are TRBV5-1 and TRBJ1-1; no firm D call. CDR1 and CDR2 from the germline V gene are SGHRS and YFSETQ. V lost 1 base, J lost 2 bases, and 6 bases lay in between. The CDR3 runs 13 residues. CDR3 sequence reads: CASSLNTNTEAFF. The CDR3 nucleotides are TGCGCCAGCAGCTTGAACACAAACACTGAAGCTTTCTTT.